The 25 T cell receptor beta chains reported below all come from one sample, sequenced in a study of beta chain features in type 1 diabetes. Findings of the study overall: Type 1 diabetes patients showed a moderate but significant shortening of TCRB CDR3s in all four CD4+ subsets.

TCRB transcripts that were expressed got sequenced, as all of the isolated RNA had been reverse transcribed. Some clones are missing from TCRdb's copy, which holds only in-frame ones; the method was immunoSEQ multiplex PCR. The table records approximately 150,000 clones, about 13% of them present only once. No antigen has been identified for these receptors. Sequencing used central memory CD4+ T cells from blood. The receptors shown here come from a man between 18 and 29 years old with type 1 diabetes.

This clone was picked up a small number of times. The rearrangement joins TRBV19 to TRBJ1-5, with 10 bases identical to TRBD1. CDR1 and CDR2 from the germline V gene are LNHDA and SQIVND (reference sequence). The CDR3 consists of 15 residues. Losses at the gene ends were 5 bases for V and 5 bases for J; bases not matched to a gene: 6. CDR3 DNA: TGTGCCAGTAGTGGCCGGGACAGGGGCCATCAGCCCCAGCATTTT. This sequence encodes CASSGRDRGHQPQHF. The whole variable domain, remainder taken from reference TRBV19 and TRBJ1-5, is DGGITQSPKYLFRKEGQNVTLSCEQNLNHDAMYWYRQDPGQGLRLIYYSQIVNDFQKGDIAEGYSVSREKKESFPLTVTSAQKNPTAFYLCASSGRDRGHQPQHFGDGTRLSIL.

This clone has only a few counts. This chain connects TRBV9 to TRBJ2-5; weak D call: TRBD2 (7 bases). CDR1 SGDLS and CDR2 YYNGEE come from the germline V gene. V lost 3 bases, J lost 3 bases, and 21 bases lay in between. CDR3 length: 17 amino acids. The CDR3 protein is CASSANMAGATEETQYF. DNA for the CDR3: TGTGCCAGCAGCGCCAACATGGCGGGGGCGACCGAAGAGACCCAGTACTTC.

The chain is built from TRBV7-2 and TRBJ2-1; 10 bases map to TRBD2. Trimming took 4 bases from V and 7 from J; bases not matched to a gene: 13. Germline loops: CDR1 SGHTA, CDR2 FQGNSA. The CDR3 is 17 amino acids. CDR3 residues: CASSSPRGAGGLNEQFF. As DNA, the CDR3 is TGTGCCAGCAGCTCCCCTCGCGGAGCGGGGGGGCTTAATGAGCAGTTCTTC.

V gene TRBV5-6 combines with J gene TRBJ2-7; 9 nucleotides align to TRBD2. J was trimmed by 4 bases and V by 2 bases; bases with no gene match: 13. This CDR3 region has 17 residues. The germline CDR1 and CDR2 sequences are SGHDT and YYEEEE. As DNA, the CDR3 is TGTGCCAGCAGCTTTCGTAATTGGGCTAGCGGGGAGTACGAGCAGTACTTC. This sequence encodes CASSFRNWASGEYEQYF.

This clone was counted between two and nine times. This chain's CDR3 is CASSQGTSGGSTEAFF. DNA of the CDR3: TGTGCCAGCAGCCAAGGGACTTCCGGGGGGAGCACTGAAGCTTTCTTT. The V gene is TRBV4-2, the J gene TRBJ1-1; weak D call: TRBD1 (5 bases). This CDR3 has 16 amino acids. Germline CDR1 is LGHNA and CDR2 is YNFKEQ. V was cut by 1 base and J by 4 bases, with 16 bases left in between.

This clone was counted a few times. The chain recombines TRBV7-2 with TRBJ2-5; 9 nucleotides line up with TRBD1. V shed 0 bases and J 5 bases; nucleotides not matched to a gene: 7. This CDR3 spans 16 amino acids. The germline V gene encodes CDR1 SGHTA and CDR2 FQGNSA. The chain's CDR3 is CASSLAQQGAGETQYF. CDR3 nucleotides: TGTGCCAGCAGCTTAGCCCAACAGGGGGCCGGGGAGACCCAGTACTTC.

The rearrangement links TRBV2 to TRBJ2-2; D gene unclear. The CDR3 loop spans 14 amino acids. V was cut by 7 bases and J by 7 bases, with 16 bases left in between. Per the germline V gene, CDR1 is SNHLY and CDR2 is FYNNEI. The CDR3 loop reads CASKGPWAIGELFF. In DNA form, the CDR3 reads TGTGCCAGCAAAGGCCCATGGGCGATCGGGGAGCTGTTTTTT. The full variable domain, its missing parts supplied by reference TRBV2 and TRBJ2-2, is EPEVTQTPSHQVTQMGQEVILRCVPISNHLYFYWYRQILGQKVEFLVSFYNNEISEKSEIFDDQFSVERPDGSNFTLKIRSTKLEDSAMYFCASKGPWAIGELFFGEGSRLTVL.

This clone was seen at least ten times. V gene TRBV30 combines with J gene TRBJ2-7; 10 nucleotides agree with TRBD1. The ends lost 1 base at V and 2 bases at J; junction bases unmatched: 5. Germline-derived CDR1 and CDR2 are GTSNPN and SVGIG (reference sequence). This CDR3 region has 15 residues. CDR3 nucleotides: TGTGCCTGGAGTGGGGACAGGGGCCATGCCTACGAGCAGTACTTC. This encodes CAWSGDRGHAYEQYF. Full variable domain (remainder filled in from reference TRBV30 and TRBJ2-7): SQTIHQWPATLVQPVGSPLSLECTVEGTSNPNLYWYRQAAGRGLQLLFYSVGIGQISSEVPQNLSASRPQDRQFILSSKKLLLSDSGFYLCAWSGDRGHAYEQYFGPGTRLTVT.

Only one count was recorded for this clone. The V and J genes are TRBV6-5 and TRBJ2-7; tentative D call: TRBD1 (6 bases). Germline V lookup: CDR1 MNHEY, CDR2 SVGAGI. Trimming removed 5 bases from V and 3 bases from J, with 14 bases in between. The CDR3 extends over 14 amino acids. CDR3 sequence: CASSPQGRGYEQYF. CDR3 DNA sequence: TGTGCCAGCAGTCCCCAGGGGCGAGGCTACGAGCAGTACTTC.

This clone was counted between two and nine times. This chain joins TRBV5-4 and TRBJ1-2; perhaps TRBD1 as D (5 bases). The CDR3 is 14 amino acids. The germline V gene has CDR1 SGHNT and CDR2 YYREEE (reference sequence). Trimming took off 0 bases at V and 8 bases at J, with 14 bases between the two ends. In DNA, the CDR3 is TGTGCCAGCAGCTTGGGACTACGTCAGGGAGGCTACACCTTC. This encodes CASSLGLRQGGYTF.

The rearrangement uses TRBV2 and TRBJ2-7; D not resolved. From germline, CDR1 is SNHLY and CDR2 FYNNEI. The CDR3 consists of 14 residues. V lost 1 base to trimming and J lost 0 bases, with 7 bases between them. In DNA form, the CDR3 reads TGTGCCAGCAGTGAAGACACCTACTCCTACGAGCAGTACTTC. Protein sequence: CASSEDTYSYEQYF.

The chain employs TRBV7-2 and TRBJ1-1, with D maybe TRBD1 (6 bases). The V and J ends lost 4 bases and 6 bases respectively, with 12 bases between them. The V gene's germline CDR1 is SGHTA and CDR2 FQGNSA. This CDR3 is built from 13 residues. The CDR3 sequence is CASSYQGLAEAFF. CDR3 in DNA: TGTGCCAGCAGCTACCAGGGGCTGGCTGAAGCTTTCTTT.

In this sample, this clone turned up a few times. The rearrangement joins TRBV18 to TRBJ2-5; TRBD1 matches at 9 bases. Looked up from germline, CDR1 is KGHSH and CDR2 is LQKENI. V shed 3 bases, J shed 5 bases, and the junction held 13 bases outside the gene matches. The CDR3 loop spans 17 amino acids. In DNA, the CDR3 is TGTGCCAGCTCACCCGGTACAAGGACAGGGGCGGTGGAGACCCAGTACTTC. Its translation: CASSPGTRTGAVETQYF.

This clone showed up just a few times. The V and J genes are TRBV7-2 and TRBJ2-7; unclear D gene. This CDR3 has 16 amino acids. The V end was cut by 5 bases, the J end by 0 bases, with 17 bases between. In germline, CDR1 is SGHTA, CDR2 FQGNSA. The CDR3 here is CASSPLRAVSSYEQYF. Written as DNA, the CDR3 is TGTGCCAGCAGCCCCCTCCGGGCAGTGAGCTCCTACGAGCAGTACTTC.

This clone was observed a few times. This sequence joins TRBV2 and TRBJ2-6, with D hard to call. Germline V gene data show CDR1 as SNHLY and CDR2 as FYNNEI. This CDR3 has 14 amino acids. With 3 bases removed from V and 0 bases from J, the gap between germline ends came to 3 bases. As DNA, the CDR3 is TGTGCCAGCAGTGAGGACTCTGGGGCCAACGTCCTGACTTTC. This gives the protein CASSEDSGANVLTF.

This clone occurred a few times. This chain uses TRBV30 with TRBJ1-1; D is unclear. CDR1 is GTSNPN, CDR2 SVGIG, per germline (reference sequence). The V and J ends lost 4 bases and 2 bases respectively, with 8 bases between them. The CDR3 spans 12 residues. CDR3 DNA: TGTGCCTGGACCATACACAACACTGAAGCTTTCTTT. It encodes CAWTIHNTEAFF.

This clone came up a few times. The CDR3 spells CASNLWSSAGANVLTF. The CDR3, as DNA: TGTGCCAGCAATCTGTGGAGCTCGGCTGGGGCCAACGTCCTGACTTTC. V and J are TRBV2 and TRBJ2-6, with D hard to call. V was trimmed by 7 bases and J by 2 bases, leaving 15 bases between them. This CDR3 is 16 amino acids long. In germline, CDR1 is SNHLY, CDR2 FYNNEI.

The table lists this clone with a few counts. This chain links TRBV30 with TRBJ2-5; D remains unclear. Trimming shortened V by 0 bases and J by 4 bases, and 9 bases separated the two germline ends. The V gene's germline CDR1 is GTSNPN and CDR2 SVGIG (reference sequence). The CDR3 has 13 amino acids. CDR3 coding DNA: TGTGCCTGGAGTGTAGTTGGTGGAGAGACCCAGTACTTC. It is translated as CAWSVVGGETQYF.

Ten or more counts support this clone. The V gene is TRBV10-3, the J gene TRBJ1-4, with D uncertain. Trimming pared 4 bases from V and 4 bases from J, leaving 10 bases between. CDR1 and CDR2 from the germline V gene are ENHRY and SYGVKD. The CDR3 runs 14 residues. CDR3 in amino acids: CAISAGYDNEKLFF. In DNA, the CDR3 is TGTGCCATCAGTGCAGGCTATGATAATGAAAAACTGTTTTTT.

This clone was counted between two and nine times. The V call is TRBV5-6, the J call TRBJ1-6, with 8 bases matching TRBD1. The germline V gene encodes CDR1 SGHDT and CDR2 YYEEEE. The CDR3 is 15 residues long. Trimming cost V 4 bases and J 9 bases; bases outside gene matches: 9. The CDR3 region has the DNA TGTGCCAGCAGCCCCCGGCGGACAGGGCTTTCACCCCTCCACTTT. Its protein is CASSPRRTGLSPLHF.

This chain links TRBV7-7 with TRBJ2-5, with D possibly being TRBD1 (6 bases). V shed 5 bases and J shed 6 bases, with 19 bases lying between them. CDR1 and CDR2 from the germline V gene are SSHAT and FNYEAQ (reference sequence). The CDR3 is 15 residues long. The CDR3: CASSPQQGPGQTQYF. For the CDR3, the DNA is TGTGCCAGCAGCCCTCAACAGGGCCCCGGACAGACCCAGTACTTC.

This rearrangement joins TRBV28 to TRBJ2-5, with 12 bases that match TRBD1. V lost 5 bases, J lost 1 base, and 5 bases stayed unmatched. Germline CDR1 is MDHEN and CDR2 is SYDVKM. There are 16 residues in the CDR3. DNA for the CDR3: TGTGCCAGCAGTCCCCCGGGACAGGGGGCCCAAGAGACCCAGTACTTC. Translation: CASSPPGQGAQETQYF.

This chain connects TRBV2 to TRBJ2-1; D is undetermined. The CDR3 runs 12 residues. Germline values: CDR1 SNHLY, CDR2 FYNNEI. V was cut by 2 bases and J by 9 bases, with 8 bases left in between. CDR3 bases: TGTGCCAGCAGTGAACAGCATATTGAGCAGTTCTTC. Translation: CASSEQHIEQFF.

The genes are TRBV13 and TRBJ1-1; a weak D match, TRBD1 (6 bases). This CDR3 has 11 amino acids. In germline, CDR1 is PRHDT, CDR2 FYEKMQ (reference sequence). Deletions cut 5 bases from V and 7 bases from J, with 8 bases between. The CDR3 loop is CASSTTGEAFF. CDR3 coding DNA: TGTGCCAGCAGCACGACAGGTGAAGCTTTCTTT.

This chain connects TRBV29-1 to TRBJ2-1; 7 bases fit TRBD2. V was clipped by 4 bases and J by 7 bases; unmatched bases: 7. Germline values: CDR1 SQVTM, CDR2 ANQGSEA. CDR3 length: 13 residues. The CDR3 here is CSVVERGGNEQFF. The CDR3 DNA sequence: TGCAGCGTTGTGGAGCGGGGAGGGAATGAGCAGTTCTTC.